The clone carrying this T cell receptor beta chain was counted at least ten times. V lost 6 bases to trimming and J lost 7 bases, with 22 bases between them. The germline gives CDR1 DFQATT, CDR2 SNEGSKA (reference sequence). There are 14 residues in the CDR3. These data originate in a study of molecular identifiers for immune sequencing clone quantification. Isolation of naive CD8 T cells was achieved by sorting on a CD8+CD4-CCR7+CD45RA+ phenotype. TCRdb passed the PCR reads through MiXCR, listing each CDR3 protein once. The sample has some 680,000 distinct CDR3 sequences, about 25% seen once. This clonotype originated in a human donor in good health. Some libraries in this study had Jurkat cell RNA spiked in. Sequences were obtained from naive CD8+ T cells from blood, with Jurkat cell RNA spiked in. Subset: FACS-sorted CD8+CD4-CCR7+CD45RA+ naive T cells. V is TRBV20-1 and J is TRBJ2-7, with a possible D match to TRBD2 (5 bases). The CDR3, as DNA: TGCAGTGCCTCCCTTGGCACCTATCGGGGAGAGCAGTACTTC. Amino acids: CSASLGTYRGEQYF.